The text below deals with one T cell receptor beta chain. Its specificity is not known. The sample comes from a study of beta chain features in type 1 diabetes. Whole-study findings and limits: Fewer insertions but more deletions were seen at VDJ junctions in type 1 diabetes patients.

The investigators reverse transcribed all of the isolated RNA, so they sequenced expressed TCRB transcripts. Here immunoSEQ multiplex PCR was the method, and the copy in TCRdb shows in-frame clones only, minus some. This table holds under 150,000 clones, 6% to 7.5% found once. What was sequenced was central memory CD4+ T cells from blood. This clonotype originated in a woman aged 25 to 39 in good health.

The CDR3 bases are TGTGCCAGCAGCTTAGCGGGAGTCTACAATGAGCAGTTCTTC. This encodes CASSLAGVYNEQFF. V gene TRBV11-2 combines with J gene TRBJ2-1; D possibly corresponds to TRBD2 (6 bases). With 1 base removed from V and 3 bases from J, the gap between germline ends came to 7 bases. CDR3 length: 14 residues. Germline V gene sequence: CDR1 SGHAT, CDR2 FQNNGV.